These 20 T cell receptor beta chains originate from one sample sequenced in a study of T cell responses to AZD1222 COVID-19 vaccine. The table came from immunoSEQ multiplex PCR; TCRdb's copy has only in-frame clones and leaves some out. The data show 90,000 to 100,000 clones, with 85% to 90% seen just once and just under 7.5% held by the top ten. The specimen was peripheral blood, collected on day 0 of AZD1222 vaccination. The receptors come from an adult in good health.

The DNA of the CDR3 is TGCGCCAGCAGCTTGGAGGCCAGCGGGGGGTACAATGAGCAGTTCTTC. Translated: CASSLEASGGYNEQFF. The chain uses TRBV5-1 and TRBJ2-1; 9 bases align to TRBD2. The germline V gene has CDR1 SGHRS and CDR2 YFSETQ. The CDR3 extends over 16 amino acids. Unmatched junction bases numbered 5, after V lost 0 bases and J lost 4 bases.

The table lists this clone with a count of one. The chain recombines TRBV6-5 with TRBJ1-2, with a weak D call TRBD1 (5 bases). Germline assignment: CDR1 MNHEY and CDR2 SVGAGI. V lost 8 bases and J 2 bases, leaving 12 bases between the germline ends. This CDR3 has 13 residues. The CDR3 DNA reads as TGTGCCAGCGTTGGGGGAGCGAACTATGGCTACACCTTC. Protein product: CASVGGANYGYTF.

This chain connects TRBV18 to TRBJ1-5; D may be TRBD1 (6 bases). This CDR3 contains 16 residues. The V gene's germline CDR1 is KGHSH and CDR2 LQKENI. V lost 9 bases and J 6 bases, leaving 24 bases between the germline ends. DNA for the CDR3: TGTGCCAGTCCACTATCCCACAGGGAAGGAGGTCAGCCCCAGCATTTT. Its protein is CASPLSHREGGQPQHF.

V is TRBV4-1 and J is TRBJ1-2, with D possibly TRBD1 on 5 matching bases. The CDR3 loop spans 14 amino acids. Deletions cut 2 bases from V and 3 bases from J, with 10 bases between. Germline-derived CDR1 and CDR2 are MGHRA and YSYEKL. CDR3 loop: CASSQSQDYYGYTF. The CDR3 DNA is TGCGCCAGCAGCCAATCACAGGATTACTATGGCTACACCTTC.

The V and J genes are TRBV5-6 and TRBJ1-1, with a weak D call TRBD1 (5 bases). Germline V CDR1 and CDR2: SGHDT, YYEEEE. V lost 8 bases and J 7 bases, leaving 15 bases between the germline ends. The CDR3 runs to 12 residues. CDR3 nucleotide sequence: TGTGCCAGTGGGACTCCTGGTGTTGAAGCTTTCTTT. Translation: CASGTPGVEAFF. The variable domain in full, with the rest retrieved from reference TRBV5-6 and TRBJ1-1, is DAGVTQSPTHLIKTRGQQVTLRCSPKSGHDTVSWYQQALGQGPQFIFQYYEEEERQRGNFPDRFSGHQFPNYSSELNVNALLLGDSALYLCASGTPGVEAFFGQGTRLTVV.

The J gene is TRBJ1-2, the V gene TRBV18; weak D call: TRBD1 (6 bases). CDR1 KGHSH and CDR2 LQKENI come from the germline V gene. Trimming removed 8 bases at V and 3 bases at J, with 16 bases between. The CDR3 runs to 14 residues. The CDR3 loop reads CASPSSQGDYGYTF. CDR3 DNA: TGTGCCAGCCCCTCCTCACAGGGCGACTATGGCTACACCTTC. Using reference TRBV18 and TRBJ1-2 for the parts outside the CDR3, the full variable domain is NAGVMQNPRHLVRRRGQEARLRCSPMKGHSHVYWYRQLPEEGLKFMVYLQKENIIDESGMPKERFSAEFPKEGPSILRIQQVVRGDSAAYFCASPSSQGDYGYTFGSGTRLTVV.

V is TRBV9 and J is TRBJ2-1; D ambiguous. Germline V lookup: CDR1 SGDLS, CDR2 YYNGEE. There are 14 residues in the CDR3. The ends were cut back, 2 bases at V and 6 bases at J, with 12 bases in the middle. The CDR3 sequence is CASSVSTLGNEQFF. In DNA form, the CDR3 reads TGTGCCAGCAGCGTCTCGACTCTTGGCAATGAGCAGTTCTTC.

CDR3 sequence reads: CASSLWVDSNQPQHF. Here the CDR3 DNA reads TGTGCCAGCAGCTTATGGGTAGATAGCAATCAGCCCCAGCATTTT. The chain has TRBV7-2 and TRBJ1-5, with unresolved D. This CDR3 region has 15 residues. Germline CDR1 SGHTA, CDR2 FQGNSA. V lost 2 bases and J lost 0, with 8 bases in between.

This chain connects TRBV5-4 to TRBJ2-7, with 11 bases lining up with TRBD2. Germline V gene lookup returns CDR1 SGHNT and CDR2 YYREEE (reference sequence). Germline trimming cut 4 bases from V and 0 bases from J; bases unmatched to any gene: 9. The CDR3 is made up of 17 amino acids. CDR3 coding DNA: TGTGCCAGCAGCCTTGGACTAGCGGGCGCTAGCTCCTACGAGCAGTACTTC. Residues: CASSLGLAGASSYEQYF.

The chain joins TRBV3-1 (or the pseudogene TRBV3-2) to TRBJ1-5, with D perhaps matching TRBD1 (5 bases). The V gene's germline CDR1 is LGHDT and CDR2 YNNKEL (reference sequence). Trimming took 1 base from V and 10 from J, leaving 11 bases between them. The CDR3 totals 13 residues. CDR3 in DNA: TGTGCCAGCAGCCAAGTTGCGGGGCGTCCCCAGCATTTT. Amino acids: CASSQVAGRPQHF.

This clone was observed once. The CDR3 coding sequence is TGTGCCAGCAGCTTAGCCTTAGGGACTAGCGGGAGGTATAGGGACACAGATACGCAGTATTTT. This codes for CASSLALGTSGRYRDTDTQYF. The chain has TRBV7-2 and TRBJ2-3; 15 bases agree with TRBD2. This CDR3 has 21 residues. V gave up 0 bases and J gave up 2 bases; unmatched junction bases: 12. From germline, CDR1 is SGHTA and CDR2 FQGNSA.

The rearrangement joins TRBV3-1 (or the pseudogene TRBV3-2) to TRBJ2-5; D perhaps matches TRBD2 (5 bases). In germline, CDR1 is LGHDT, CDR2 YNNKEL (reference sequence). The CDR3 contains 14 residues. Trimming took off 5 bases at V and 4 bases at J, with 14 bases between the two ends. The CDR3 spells CASSIWESGETQYF. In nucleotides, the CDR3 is TGTGCCAGCAGCATTTGGGAGAGTGGAGAGACCCAGTACTTC.

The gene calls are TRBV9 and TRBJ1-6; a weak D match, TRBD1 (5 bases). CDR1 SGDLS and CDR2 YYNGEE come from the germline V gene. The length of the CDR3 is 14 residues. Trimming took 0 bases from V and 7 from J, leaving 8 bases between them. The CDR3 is CASSVVGQNSPLHF. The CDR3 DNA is TGTGCCAGCAGCGTAGTGGGGCAGAATTCACCCCTCCACTTT.

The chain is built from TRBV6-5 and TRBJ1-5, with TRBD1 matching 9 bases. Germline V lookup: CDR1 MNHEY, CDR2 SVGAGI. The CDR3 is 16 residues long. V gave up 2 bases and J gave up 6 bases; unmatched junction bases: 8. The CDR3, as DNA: TGTGCCAGCAGTTACGCCGGGACAGGGTTGGGTCAGCCCCAGCATTTT. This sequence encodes CASSYAGTGLGQPQHF.

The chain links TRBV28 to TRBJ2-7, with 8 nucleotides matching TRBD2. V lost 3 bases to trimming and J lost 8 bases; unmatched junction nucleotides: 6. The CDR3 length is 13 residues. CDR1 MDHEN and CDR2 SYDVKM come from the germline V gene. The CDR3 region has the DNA TGTGCCAGCAGTTTGGTCGGGAGGGCCAAGCAGTACTTC. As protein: CASSLVGRAKQYF.

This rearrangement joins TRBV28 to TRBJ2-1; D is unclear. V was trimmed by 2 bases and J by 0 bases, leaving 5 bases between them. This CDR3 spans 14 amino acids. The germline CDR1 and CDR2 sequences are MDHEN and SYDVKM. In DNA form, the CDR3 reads TGTGCCAGCAGTTTACTGGGCTCCTACAATGAGCAGTTCTTC. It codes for CASSLLGSYNEQFF.

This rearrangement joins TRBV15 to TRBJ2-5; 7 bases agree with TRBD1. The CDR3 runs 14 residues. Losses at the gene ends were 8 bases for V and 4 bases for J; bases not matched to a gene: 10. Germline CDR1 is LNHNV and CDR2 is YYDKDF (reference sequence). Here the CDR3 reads CATGDRVGVETQYF. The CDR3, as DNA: TGTGCCACCGGAGACAGGGTCGGTGTAGAGACCCAGTACTTC. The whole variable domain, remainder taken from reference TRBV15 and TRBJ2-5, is DAMVIQNPRYQVTQFGKPVTLSCSQTLNHNVMYWYQQKSSQAPKLLFHYYDKDFNNEADTPDNFQSRRPNTSFCFLDIRSPGLGDTAMYLCATGDRVGVETQYFGPGTRLLVL.

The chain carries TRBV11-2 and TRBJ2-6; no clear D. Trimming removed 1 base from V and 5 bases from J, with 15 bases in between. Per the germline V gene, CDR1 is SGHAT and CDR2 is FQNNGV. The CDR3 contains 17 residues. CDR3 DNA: TGTGCCAGCAGCTTAGTTGGTACGGTGTCGCGGGCCAACGTCCTGACTTTC. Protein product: CASSLVGTVSRANVLTF. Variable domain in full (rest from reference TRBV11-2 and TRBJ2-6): EAGVAQSPRYKIIEKRQSVAFWCNPISGHATLYWYQQILGQGPKLLIQFQNNGVVDDSQLPKDRFSAERLKGVDSTLKIQPAKLEDSAVYLCASSLVGTVSRANVLTFGAGSRLTVL.

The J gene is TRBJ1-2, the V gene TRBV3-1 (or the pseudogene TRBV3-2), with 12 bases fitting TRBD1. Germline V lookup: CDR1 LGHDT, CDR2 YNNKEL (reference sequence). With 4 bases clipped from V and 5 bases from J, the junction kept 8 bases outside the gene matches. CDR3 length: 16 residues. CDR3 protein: CASSRPGQGARYGYTF. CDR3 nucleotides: TGTGCCAGCAGCCGTCCGGGACAGGGGGCTAGATATGGCTACACCTTC.

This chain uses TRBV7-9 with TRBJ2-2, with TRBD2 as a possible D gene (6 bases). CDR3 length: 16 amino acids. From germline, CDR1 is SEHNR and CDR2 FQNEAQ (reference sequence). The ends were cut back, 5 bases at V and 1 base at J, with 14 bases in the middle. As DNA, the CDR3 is TGTGCCAGCAGCCCAACGGGGGTTGGGAACACCGGGGAGCTGTTTTTT. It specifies CASSPTGVGNTGELFF.